Listed here are 26 T cell receptor beta chains from one sample, sequenced in a study of blood T cell repertoires in COVID-19. Only in-frame clones appear in the TCRdb table, and some are missing; sequencing was by immunoSEQ multiplex PCR. The sample lists about 430,000 clones, approximately 92% occurring once. Sequences were obtained from PBMCs or T cells enriched from blood (not recorded which). The receptors stem from a man aged 30-40 years who had recovered from COVID-19.

V usage is TRBV6-1 and J usage is TRBJ2-7; TRBD2 is a possible D gene (6 bases). There are 12 residues in the CDR3. CDR1 is MNHNS, CDR2 SASEGT, per germline. Trimming took 8 bases from V and 3 from J, leaving 11 bases between them. The CDR3 DNA reads TGTGCCAGCGGTATTAGCGGCTACGAGCAGTACTTC. It translates to CASGISGYEQYF.

This chain joins TRBV14 and TRBJ2-7, with 7 bases that match TRBD2. In germline, CDR1 is SGHDN, CDR2 FVKESK. The CDR3 is 19 residues long. V lost 4 bases, J lost 2 bases, and 20 bases stayed unmatched. In DNA, the CDR3 is TGTGCCAGCAGCCCAAAGTTCAGGCTCGGAGGAGGGAGGGCCTACGAGCAGTACTTC. It translates to CASSPKFRLGGGRAYEQYF.

This clone was observed many times. The gene calls are TRBV19 and TRBJ1-3; 8 nucleotides align to TRBD1. The CDR3 is 14 residues long. V lost 6 bases, J lost 2 bases, and 3 bases stayed unmatched. Germline CDR1 is LNHDA and CDR2 is SQIVND (reference sequence). CDR3 sequence (DNA): TGTGCCAGTAGCCGGACAGGGACTGGAAACACCATATATTTT. Translating it yields CASSRTGTGNTIYF. The whole variable domain, remainder taken from reference TRBV19 and TRBJ1-3, is DGGITQSPKYLFRKEGQNVTLSCEQNLNHDAMYWYRQDPGQGLRLIYYSQIVNDFQKGDIAEGYSVSREKKESFPLTVTSAQKNPTAFYLCASSRTGTGNTIYFGEGSWLTVV.

The chain has TRBV18 and TRBJ1-4; a possible D gene is TRBD1 (6 bases). V lost 1 base and J 2 bases, leaving 8 bases between the germline ends. Per the germline V gene, CDR1 is KGHSH and CDR2 is LQKENI. The CDR3 has 15 amino acids. The DNA for the CDR3 is TGTGCCAGCTCACCACTCGGACAGACTAATGAAAAACTGTTTTTT. As protein: CASSPLGQTNEKLFF.

The rearrangement links TRBV13 to TRBJ1-5, with 11 positions matching TRBD1. Germline CDR1 and CDR2: PRHDT and FYEKMQ (reference sequence). Losses at the gene ends were 4 bases for V and 7 bases for J; bases not matched to a gene: 3. The CDR3 totals 14 residues. As DNA, the CDR3 is TGTGCCAGCAGCTACGGGACAGGGGGACAGCCCCAGCATTTT. Amino acids: CASSYGTGGQPQHF.

The rearrangement links TRBV19 to TRBJ2-1; the match to TRBD2 covers 9 bases. Per the germline V gene, CDR1 is LNHDA and CDR2 is SQIVND (reference sequence). V gave up 3 bases and J gave up 5 bases; unmatched junction bases: 11. This CDR3 has 17 residues. The CDR3 DNA reads TGTGCCAGTAGTATGGCCTTGGCGGGAGGGCCAGACAATGAGCAGTTCTTC. Amino acid sequence: CASSMALAGGPDNEQFF.

This sequence joins TRBV27 and TRBJ2-4, with TRBD2 identical over 8 bases. CDR1 MNHEY and CDR2 SMNVEV come from the germline V gene (reference sequence). The CDR3 is 17 residues long. V was pared by 8 bases and J by 3 bases, with 15 bases of the junction left unmatched. The CDR3 sequence is CASHPEGLASVKNIQYF. CDR3 in DNA: TGTGCCAGCCACCCCGAAGGACTAGCCTCGGTCAAAAACATTCAGTACTTC.

This chain connects TRBV24-1 to TRBJ2-3; the D gene is possibly TRBD1 (6 bases). The CDR3 spans 14 residues. V was trimmed by 1 base and J by 4 bases, leaving 8 bases between them. The germline CDR1 and CDR2 sequences are KGHDR and SFDVKD. CDR3 loop: CATSDLQGPDTQYF. For the CDR3, the DNA is TGTGCCACCAGTGATTTACAGGGACCAGATACGCAGTATTTT.

V gene TRBV12-3 or TRBV12-4 combines with J gene TRBJ2-1; maybe TRBD2 (6 bases). Between the trimmed V and J ends, which lost 5 bases and 6 bases, there was a span of 8 bases. The length of the CDR3 is 12 residues. The CDR3 sequence is CASSATSNEQFF. The CDR3 coding sequence is TGTGCCAGCAGTGCGACTAGCAATGAGCAGTTCTTC.

This rearrangement joins TRBV15 to TRBJ2-2; D is possibly TRBD1 (6 bases). The germline CDR1 and CDR2 sequences are LNHNV and YYDKDF (reference sequence). V was clipped by 4 bases and J by 1 base, with 13 bases between them. The CDR3 spans 16 residues. The CDR3 spells CATSNGQNKNTGELFF. The DNA of the CDR3 is TGTGCCACCAGCAACGGACAGAACAAGAACACCGGGGAGCTGTTTTTT.

The chain links TRBV7-9 to TRBJ2-1, with 11 positions matching TRBD1. The CDR3 is 15 amino acids. The germline V gene encodes CDR1 SEHNR and CDR2 FQNEAQ (reference sequence). After removal of 5 bases from V and 5 bases from J, the junction contained 5 bases not matched to a gene. The CDR3: CASSPGTGGNNEQFF. The CDR3 DNA reads as TGTGCCAGCAGCCCCGGGACAGGGGGTAACAATGAGCAGTTCTTC.

The chain links TRBV5-1 to TRBJ1-1, with D perhaps matching TRBD1 (6 bases). With 5 bases removed from V and 4 bases from J, the gap between germline ends came to 18 bases. The CDR3 runs 15 residues. Germline lookup yields CDR1 SGHRS and CDR2 YFSETQ. CDR3 in amino acids: CASRTEGGVSTEAFF. CDR3 DNA sequence: TGCGCCAGCAGGACCGAAGGGGGAGTTTCCACTGAAGCTTTCTTT.

The chain links TRBV15 to TRBJ2-7, with D maybe TRBD2 (7 bases). In germline, CDR1 is LNHNV, CDR2 YYDKDF (reference sequence). The CDR3 runs to 15 residues. Trimming pared 1 base from V and 3 bases from J, leaving 13 bases between. This chain's CDR3 is CATSRGWGGRYEQYF. The DNA for the CDR3 is TGTGCCACCAGCAGAGGCTGGGGGGGCCGCTACGAGCAGTACTTC.

V gene TRBV29-1 combines with J gene TRBJ1-2; D not certain. V was shortened by 4 bases and J by 8 bases, with 11 bases between the two germline ends. Germline assignment: CDR1 SQVTM and CDR2 ANQGSEA. This CDR3 comprises 11 residues. CDR3: CSVAEGGGYTF. The CDR3 coding sequence is TGCAGCGTTGCCGAGGGCGGAGGCTACACCTTC. The complete variable domain, with remaining parts taken from reference TRBV29-1 and TRBJ1-2, reads SAVISQKPSRDICQRGTSLTIQCQVDSQVTMMFWYRQQPGQSLTLIATANQGSEATYESGFVIDKFPISRPNLTFSTLTVSNMSPEDSSIYLCSVAEGGGYTFGSGTRLTVV.

The rearrangement joins TRBV24-1 to TRBJ2-7; D ambiguous. Trimming took 2 bases from V and 3 from J, leaving 7 bases between them. The CDR3 is 13 residues long. Germline V lookup: CDR1 KGHDR, CDR2 SFDVKD. DNA for the CDR3: TGTGCCACCAGTGATTCGACATACTACGAGCAGTACTTC. Amino acids: CATSDSTYYEQYF.

V gene TRBV5-6 combines with J gene TRBJ1-2, with unresolved D. Deletions cut 4 bases from V and 6 bases from J, with 16 bases between. The CDR3 consists of 14 residues. Looked up from germline, CDR1 is SGHDT and CDR2 is YYEEEE. CDR3 region: CASSPTGRSHGYTF. CDR3 DNA: TGTGCCAGCAGCCCGACCGGGAGGTCCCATGGCTACACCTTC.

The chain carries TRBV14 and TRBJ2-3; 10 bases map to TRBD2. CDR1 is SGHDN and CDR2 is FVKESK in the germline V gene. This CDR3 comprises 13 residues. Trimming took 9 bases from V and 4 from J; bases not matched to a gene: 4. The CDR3 region is CASQLAGADTQYF. The DNA for the CDR3 is TGTGCCAGTCAGCTAGCGGGAGCAGATACGCAGTATTTT.

The V call is TRBV28, the J call TRBJ2-7; D possibly corresponds to TRBD1 (6 bases). Trimming took off 3 bases at V and 3 bases at J, with 12 bases between the two ends. Germline V CDR1 and CDR2: MDHEN, SYDVKM. The CDR3 totals 14 residues. Here the CDR3 reads CASSFTGHYYEQYF. CDR3 nucleotides: TGTGCCAGCAGTTTTACGGGACACTACTACGAGCAGTACTTC.

The chain employs TRBV5-1 and TRBJ2-5; possibly TRBD2 for D (5 bases). Germline CDR1 is SGHRS and CDR2 is YFSETQ. The CDR3 sequence is 13 residues long. Trimming stripped 0 bases from V and 4 bases from J, with 7 bases between. The CDR3 nucleotides are TGCGCCAGCAGCTTGGAAGCGGTAGAGACCCAGTACTTC. Translation gives CASSLEAVETQYF.

This clone appeared a single time. The chain joins TRBV21-1 to TRBJ2-3; TRBD2, the table's D call, was not compared with the DNA. TRBV21-1 is classified as a pseudogene. CDR3 length equals 15 residues. CDR3 in DNA: TGTGCCAGCAGCATTCGGCGGGGAGGAACAGATACGCAGTATTTT. Translation: CASSIRRGGTDTQYF.

This clone was seen a handful of times. The chain couples TRBV4-1 to TRBJ1-6; 8 bases map to TRBD1. The junction had 15 bases not matched to a gene; V was cut back by 4 bases and J by 10 bases. CDR1 and CDR2 (germline): MGHRA, YSYEKL. The length of the CDR3 is 17 residues. DNA of the CDR3: TGCGCCAGCAGCCCTGATGACAGGGGCTATATCAACTCACCCCTCCACTTT. Translating gives CASSPDDRGYINSPLHF.

In this sample, this clone turned up a few times. This rearrangement joins TRBV18 to TRBJ1-6; D not resolved. Germline-derived CDR1 and CDR2 are KGHSH and LQKENI. Trimming cost V 1 base and J 10 bases, with 8 bases left between them. The CDR3 is 13 amino acids. CDR3 nucleotides: TGTGCCAGCTCACCACAGCGGGGATCACCCCTCCACTTT. It yields the protein CASSPQRGSPLHF.

This chain uses TRBV28 with TRBJ2-7; TRBD2 matches 10 bases. This CDR3 is 16 amino acids long. V was clipped by 6 bases and J by 3 bases; unmatched bases: 11. The germline V gene encodes CDR1 MDHEN and CDR2 SYDVKM. CDR3 sequence (DNA): TGTGCCAGCAGCCCACCCGGAGTAGCGGGAGGCTACGAGCAGTACTTC. This gives the protein CASSPPGVAGGYEQYF.

The V and J genes are TRBV14 and TRBJ2-7; no clear D gene. The length of the CDR3 is 16 residues. The germline CDR1 and CDR2 sequences are SGHDN and FVKESK. V lost 6 bases to trimming and J lost 2 bases, with 20 bases between them. The CDR3 region has the DNA TGTGCCAGCAGTAAAGGCGAGACCGGCGGCACCTACGAGCAGTACTTC. As protein: CASSKGETGGTYEQYF.

The rearrangement uses TRBV4-1 and TRBJ2-2; 7 bases are shared with TRBD1. V lost 2 bases, J lost 3 bases, and 6 bases stayed unmatched. The V gene's germline CDR1 is MGHRA and CDR2 YSYEKL. The length of the CDR3 is 16 residues. The CDR3 DNA is TGCGCCAGCAGCCAAAACAGGGGAATGGACACCGGGGAGCTGTTTTTT. Protein product: CASSQNRGMDTGELFF.

This sequence joins TRBV3-1 (or the pseudogene TRBV3-2) and TRBJ2-7, with TRBD2 identical over 10 bases. The J segment lost 3 bases and the V segment lost 1 base, leaving 6 bases of the junction unmatched. The CDR3 sequence is 16 residues long. Germline CDR1 reads LGHDT; CDR2 reads YNNKEL (reference sequence). The chain's CDR3 is CASSQAGGTSDYEQYF. As DNA, the CDR3 is TGTGCCAGCAGCCAAGCCGGAGGGACTAGCGACTACGAGCAGTACTTC.